Included here is one T cell receptor beta chain sequence, with context. This clone was observed a few times. The clone's antigen remains unknown. Qualities for individual bases were not recorded, and no much larger clone is one base off. This specimen belongs to a study of T cells in localized non-small cell lung cancer (dated by TCRdb to 2020 to 2021). In terms of the full investigation: Comparing tumors with uninvolved tumor-adjacent lungs, the study looked at the T cell repertoires of approximately 240 patients with early-stage NSCLC. The cohort consisted of under 300 treatment-naive NSCLC patients whose localized lung tumors had been resected. Of the NSCLC patients, approximately 130 were male and approximately 97 were female, and the mean age was approximately 66 years.

Summary of the overall study and its limitations: Higher blood T cell density associated with longer overall survival, while higher adjacent-lung clonality associated with shorter survival. Since the design was exploratory, TCR variables were selected using unadjusted p-values with no false-discovery rate correction. Uninvolved tumor-adjacent lung showed the highest T cell clonality, higher than tumor, which suggests more focused antigenic responses in the adjacent lung. Multi-region tumor sequencing was not performed, so intratumor heterogeneity could not be excluded. A median of 57 of the top 100 tumor clones were detected in paired uninvolved adjacent lung, and 25 to 35 of these tumor clones were also found among the top 100 clones of the paired uninvolved adjacent lung.

TCR beta CDR3 regions were sequenced from DNA using the immunoSEQ Assay. Concerning the study's data processing: To compute T cell density, TCR beta template counts were normalized to usable DNA, which was estimated by amplifying housekeeping genes. Richness was estimated with the preseqR package, extrapolating to 400,000 templates for PBMC samples and 120,000 templates for tissue samples. Clonality was defined by subtracting Pielou's evenness from one. Tissue-enriched TCRs were identified through differential abundance testing performed on productive amino-acid clonotypes, with a minimum total count of 5 and an alpha of 0.1. The Jaccard Index and the Morisita Overlap Index were used to measure repertoire overlap between compartments. TCR beta CDR3s were clustered by GLIPH together with public tetramer-defined viral CDR3s, and at least three viral sequences plus V-gene enrichment were required for viral motifs. Sourced from immuneACCESS, this table was stored by TCRdb with only in-frame sequences that have V and J called. A share of the clones is absent; for the studies checked, an unresolved V gene accounts for under half, and the remainder has no known explanation. V, J and clone size are taken as reported in that table, and D and trimming were inferred from the DNA itself. This sample is represented by about 78,000 clones; approximately 84% of them were singletons. The ten largest clones capture over 2.5% of the sample.

At diagnosis, tumor, uninvolved tumor-adjacent lung and peripheral blood were collected and then preserved as a mix of FFPE and fresh-frozen material. Blood samples were analyzed as peripheral blood mononuclear cells for TCR repertoire profiling. V and J lose 7 bases and 4 bases, and a span of 17 bases separates them. Looking up the germline V gene (reference sequence) yields CDR1 LNHDA and CDR2 SQIVND. The CDR3 goes from the cysteine to the phenylalanine over 15 residues. CDR3 DNA is the only sequence kept; it has 45 bases, read in frame from the first base. This sequence originates from a man between 40 and 70 years old with stage I lung adenocarcinoma. Sequenced here: peripheral blood, sampled before any cancer treatment. This sequence uses TRBV19 and TRBJ1-5, and the D gene may be TRBD1, 5 bases matching. Here is the DNA: TGTGCCAGTAAGGAAGGGGCCCTGGGGAATCAGCCCCAGCATTTT. Translated, it reads CASKEGALGNQPQHF.